The entry that follows covers one T cell receptor beta chain sequence. In the study's own analysis: The assay estimated nucleated cells by amplifying reference gene primers. The repertoire was sequenced with immunoSEQ multiplex PCR; TCRdb's copy has only in-frame clones and lacks some. Clone size and V and J calls were adopted from that table, with D and trimming inferred from the DNA. The sample has roughly 200,000 clones, roughly 84% seen once. This entry is derived from a study of blood T cell repertoires in COVID-19. About the research overall: PBMCs, B-cell-depleted T cells, or T cells provided the cDNA or gDNA that made up the material.

CDR3 length equals 14 residues. V trimming: 3 bases; J trimming: 7 bases; junction bases outside the gene matches: 5. Germline V gives CDR1 SGHRS, CDR2 YFSETQ. Cohorts were assigned according to the clinical history that participants reported. Sequenced input: PBMCs or T cells enriched from blood (not recorded which). J is TRBJ2-1 and V is TRBV5-1; 9 positions match TRBD1. This TCR came from a woman aged 25 to 39 who had been exposed to COVID-19. CDR3 sequence (DNA): TGCGCCAGCAGCTCGGGGACAGGGATTAATGAGCAGTTCTTC. Translating it yields CASSSGTGINEQFF.